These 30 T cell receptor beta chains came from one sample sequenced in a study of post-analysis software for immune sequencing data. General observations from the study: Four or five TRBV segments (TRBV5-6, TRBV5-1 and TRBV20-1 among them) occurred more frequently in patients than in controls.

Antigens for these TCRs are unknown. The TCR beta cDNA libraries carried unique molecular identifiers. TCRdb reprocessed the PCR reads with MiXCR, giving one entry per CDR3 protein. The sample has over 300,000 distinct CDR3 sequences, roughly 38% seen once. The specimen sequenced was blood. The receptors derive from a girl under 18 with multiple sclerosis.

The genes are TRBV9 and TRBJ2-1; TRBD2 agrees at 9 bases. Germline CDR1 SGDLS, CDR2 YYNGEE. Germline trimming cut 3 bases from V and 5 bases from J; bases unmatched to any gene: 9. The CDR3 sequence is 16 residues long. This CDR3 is CASSEGASGVDNEQFF. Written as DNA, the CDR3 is TGTGCCAGCAGCGAGGGGGCTAGCGGGGTGGACAATGAGCAGTTCTTC.

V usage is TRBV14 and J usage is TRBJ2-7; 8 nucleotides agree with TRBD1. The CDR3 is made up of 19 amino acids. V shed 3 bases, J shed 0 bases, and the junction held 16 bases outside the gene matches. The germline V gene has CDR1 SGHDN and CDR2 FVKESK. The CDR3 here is CASSQLGQVRTKSSYEQYF. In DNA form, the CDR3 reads TGTGCCAGCAGCCAGTTGGGACAGGTTCGAACCAAGAGCTCCTACGAGCAGTACTTC.

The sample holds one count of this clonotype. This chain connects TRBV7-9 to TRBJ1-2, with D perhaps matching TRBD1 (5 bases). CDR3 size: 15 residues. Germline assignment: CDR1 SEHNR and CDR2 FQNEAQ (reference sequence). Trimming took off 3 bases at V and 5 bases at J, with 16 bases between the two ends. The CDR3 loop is CASSLPRGKGYGYTF. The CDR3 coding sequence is TGTGCCAGCAGCTTGCCGAGGGGCAAGGGTTATGGCTACACCTTC.

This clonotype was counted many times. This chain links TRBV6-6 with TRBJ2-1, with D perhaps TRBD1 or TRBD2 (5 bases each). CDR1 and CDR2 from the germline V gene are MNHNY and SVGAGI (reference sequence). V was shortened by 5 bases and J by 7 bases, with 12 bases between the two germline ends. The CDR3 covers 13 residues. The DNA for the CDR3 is TGTGCCAGCAGTCCCGGGACGGAAAATGAGCAGTTCTTC. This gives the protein CASSPGTENEQFF.

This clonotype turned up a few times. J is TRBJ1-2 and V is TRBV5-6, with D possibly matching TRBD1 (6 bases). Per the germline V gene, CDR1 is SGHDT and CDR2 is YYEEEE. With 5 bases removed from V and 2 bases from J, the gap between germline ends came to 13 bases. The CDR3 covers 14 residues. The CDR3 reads CASRPEGGNYGYTF. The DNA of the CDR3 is TGTGCCAGCAGACCCGAAGGGGGAAACTATGGCTACACCTTC. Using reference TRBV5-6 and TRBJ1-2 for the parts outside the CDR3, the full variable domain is DAGVTQSPTHLIKTRGQQVTLRCSPKSGHDTVSWYQQALGQGPQFIFQYYEEEERQRGNFPDRFSGHQFPNYSSELNVNALLLGDSALYLCASRPEGGNYGYTFGSGTRLTVV.

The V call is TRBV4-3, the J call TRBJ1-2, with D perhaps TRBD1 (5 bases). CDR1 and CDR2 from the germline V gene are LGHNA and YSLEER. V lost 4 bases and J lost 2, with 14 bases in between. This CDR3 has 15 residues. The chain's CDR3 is CASSPGRAGNYGYTF. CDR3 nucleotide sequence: TGCGCCAGCAGCCCCGGCCGGGCAGGGAACTATGGCTACACCTTC.

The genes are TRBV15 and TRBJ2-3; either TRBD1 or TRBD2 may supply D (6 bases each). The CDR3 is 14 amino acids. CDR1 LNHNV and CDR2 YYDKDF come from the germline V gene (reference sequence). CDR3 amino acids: CATGGGSSTDTQYF. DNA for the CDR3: TGTGCGACCGGGGGCGGCAGCAGCACAGATACGCAGTATTTT.

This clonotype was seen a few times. The DNA for the CDR3 is TGCGCCAGCAGCTTTACAGAGAACTATGGCTACACCTTC. Protein: CASSFTENYGYTF. The chain carries TRBV5-1 and TRBJ1-2; D unclear. This CDR3 has 13 amino acids. Germline V gene sequence: CDR1 SGHRS, CDR2 YFSETQ. The V end lost 2 bases, the J end lost 2 bases, and 7 bases lay between the germline ends. Filled out from reference TRBV5-1 and TRBJ1-2, the complete variable domain reads KAGVTQTPRYLIKTRGQQVTLSCSPISGHRSVSWYQQTPGQGLQFLFEYFSETQRNKGNFPGRFSGRQFSNSRSEMNVSTLELGDSALYLCASSFTENYGYTFGSGTRLTVV.

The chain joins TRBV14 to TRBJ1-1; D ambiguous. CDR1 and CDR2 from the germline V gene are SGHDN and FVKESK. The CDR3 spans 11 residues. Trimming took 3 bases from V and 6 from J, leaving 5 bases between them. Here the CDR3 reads CASSHHSEAFF. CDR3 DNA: TGTGCCAGCAGCCATCATTCTGAAGCTTTCTTT.

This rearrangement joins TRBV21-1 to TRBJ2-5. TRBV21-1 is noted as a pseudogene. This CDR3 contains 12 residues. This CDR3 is CASSLPWETQYF. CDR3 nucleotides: TGTGCCAGCAGCCTACCTTGGGAGACCCAGTACTTC.

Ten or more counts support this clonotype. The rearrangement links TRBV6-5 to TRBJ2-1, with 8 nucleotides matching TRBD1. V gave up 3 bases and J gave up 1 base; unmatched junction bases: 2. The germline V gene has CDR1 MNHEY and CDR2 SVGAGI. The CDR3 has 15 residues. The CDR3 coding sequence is TGTGCCAGCAGTTATGACAGGGGTTCCTACAATGAGCAGTTCTTC. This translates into CASSYDRGSYNEQFF.

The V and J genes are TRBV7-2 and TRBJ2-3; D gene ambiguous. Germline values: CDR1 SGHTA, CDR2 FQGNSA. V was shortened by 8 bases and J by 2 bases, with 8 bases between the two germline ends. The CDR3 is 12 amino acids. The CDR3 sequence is CASLLLTDTQYF. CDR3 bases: TGTGCCAGCTTACTCCTCACAGATACGCAGTATTTT.

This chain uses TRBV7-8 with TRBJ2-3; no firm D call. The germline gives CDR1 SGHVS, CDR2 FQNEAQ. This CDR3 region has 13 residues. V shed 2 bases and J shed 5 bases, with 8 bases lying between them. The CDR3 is CASSLNPGDTQYF. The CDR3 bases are TGTGCCAGCAGCTTAAACCCGGGAGATACGCAGTATTTT.

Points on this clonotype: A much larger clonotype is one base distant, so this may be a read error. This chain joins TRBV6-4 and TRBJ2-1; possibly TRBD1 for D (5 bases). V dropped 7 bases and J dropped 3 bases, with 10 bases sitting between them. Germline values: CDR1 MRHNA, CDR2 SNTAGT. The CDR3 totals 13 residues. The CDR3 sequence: CASNEGDYNEQFF. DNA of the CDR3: TGTGCCAGCAATGAAGGGGACTACAATGAGCAGTTCTTC.

CDR3 nucleotides: TGCAGTGCCCACCCCGGGTTGAGCTCCTACGAGCAGTACTTC. Protein product: CSAHPGLSSYEQYF. The chain uses TRBV20-1 and TRBJ2-7; D remains unclear. This CDR3 has 14 residues. V lost 6 bases and J 0 bases, leaving 15 bases between the germline ends. Germline loops: CDR1 DFQATT, CDR2 SNEGSKA (reference sequence).

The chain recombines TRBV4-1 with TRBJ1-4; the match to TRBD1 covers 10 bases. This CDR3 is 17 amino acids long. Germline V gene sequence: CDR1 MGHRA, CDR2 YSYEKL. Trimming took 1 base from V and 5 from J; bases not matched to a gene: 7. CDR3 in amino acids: CASSQVGPGQGNEKLFF. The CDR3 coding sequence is TGCGCCAGCAGCCAAGTCGGTCCGGGACAGGGGAATGAAAAACTGTTTTTT.

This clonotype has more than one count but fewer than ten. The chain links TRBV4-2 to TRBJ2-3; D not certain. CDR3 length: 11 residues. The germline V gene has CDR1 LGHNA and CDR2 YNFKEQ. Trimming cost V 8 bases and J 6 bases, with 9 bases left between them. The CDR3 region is CASGREDTQYF. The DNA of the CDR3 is TGTGCCAGCGGGCGAGAGGATACGCAGTATTTT.

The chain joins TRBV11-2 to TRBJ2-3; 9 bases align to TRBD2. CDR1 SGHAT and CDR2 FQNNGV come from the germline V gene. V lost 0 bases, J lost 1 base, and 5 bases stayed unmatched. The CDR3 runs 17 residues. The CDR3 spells CASSLDGVAGGTDTQYF. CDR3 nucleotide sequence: TGTGCCAGCAGCTTAGATGGGGTAGCGGGGGGCACAGATACGCAGTATTTT.

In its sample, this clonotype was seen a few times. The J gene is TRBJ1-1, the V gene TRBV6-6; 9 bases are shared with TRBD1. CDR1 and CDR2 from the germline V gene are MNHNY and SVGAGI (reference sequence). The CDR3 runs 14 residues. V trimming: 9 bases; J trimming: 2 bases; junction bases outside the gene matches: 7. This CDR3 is CASWATGGNTEAFF. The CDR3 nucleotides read TGTGCCAGTTGGGCCACAGGGGGCAACACTGAAGCTTTCTTT.

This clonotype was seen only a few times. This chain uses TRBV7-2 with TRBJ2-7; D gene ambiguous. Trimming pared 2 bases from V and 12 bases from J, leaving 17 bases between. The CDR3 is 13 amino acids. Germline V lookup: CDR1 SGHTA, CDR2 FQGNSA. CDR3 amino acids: CASSLSWARTGYF. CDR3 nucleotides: TGTGCCAGCAGCTTAAGCTGGGCTAGGACGGGGTACTTC.

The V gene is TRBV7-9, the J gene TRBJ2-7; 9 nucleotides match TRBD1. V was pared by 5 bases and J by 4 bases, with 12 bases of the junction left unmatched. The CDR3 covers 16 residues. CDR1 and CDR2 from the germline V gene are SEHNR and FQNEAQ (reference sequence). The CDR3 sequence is CASSTSLGQGLYEQYF. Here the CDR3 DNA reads TGTGCCAGCAGCACATCATTGGGACAGGGACTATACGAGCAGTACTTC.

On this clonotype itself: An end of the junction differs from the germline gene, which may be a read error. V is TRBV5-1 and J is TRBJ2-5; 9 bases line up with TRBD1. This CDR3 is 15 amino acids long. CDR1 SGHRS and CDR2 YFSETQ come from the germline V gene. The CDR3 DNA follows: TGCGCCAGCAGCTGGGGGACAGGGAGCCAAGAGACTCAGTACTTC. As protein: CASSWGTGSQETQYF.

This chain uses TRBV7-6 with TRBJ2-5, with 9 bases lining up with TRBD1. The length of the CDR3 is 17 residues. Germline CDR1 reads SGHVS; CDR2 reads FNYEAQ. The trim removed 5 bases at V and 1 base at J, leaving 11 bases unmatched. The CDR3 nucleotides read TGTGCCAGCAGCCGCTACAGGGGGCGGGGGTTCCAAGAGACCCAGTACTTC. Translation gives CASSRYRGRGFQETQYF.

The CDR3 nucleotides are TGTGCCAGCAGCCCCATGTCTGGGCTGAACACTGAAGCTTTCTTT. This translates into CASSPMSGLNTEAFF. The V gene is TRBV14, the J gene TRBJ1-1; D unclear. Germline CDR1 and CDR2: SGHDN and FVKESK. The CDR3 runs to 15 residues. With 4 bases removed from V and 0 bases from J, the gap between germline ends came to 12 bases.

This CDR3 reads CASSAREVQETQYF. For the CDR3, the DNA is TGTGCCAGCAGCGCCCGGGAGGTACAAGAGACCCAGTACTTC. J is TRBJ2-5 and V is TRBV7-9, with 7 bases identical to TRBD2. The CDR3 runs 14 residues. Germline V lookup: CDR1 SEHNR, CDR2 FQNEAQ (reference sequence). Trimming took 5 bases from V and 2 from J; bases not matched to a gene: 5.

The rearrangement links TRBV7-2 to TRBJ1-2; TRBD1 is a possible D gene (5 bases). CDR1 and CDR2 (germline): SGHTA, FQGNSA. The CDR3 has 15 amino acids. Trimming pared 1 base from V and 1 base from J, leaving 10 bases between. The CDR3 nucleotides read TGTGCCAGCAGCTTAGATTGGGGGAATAACTATGGCTACACCTTC. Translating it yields CASSLDWGNNYGYTF.

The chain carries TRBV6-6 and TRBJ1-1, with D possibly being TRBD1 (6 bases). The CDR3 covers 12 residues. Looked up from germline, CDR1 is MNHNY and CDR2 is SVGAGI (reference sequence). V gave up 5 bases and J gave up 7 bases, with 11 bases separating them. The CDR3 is CASSHRTDEAFF. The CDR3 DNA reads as TGTGCCAGCAGTCACAGGACAGATGAAGCTTTCTTT.

The CDR3 bases are TGTGCCAGCAGCTTGGCCCAGGACAGGGCCCAGTACTTC. This translates into CASSLAQDRAQYF. J is TRBJ2-4 and V is TRBV5-5; 8 bases are a match to TRBD1. From germline, CDR1 is SGHKS and CDR2 YYEKEE (reference sequence). The V segment lost 0 bases and the J segment 13 bases; nucleotides outside the gene matches: 6. This CDR3 has 13 amino acids.

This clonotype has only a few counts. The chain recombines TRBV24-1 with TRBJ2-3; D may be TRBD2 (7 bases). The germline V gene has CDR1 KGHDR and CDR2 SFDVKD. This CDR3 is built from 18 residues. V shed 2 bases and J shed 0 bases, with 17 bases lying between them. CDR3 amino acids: CATSDSSSAGASTDTQYF. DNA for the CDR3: TGTGCCACCAGTGATTCCTCCTCCGCGGGGGCGAGCACAGATACGCAGTATTTT.

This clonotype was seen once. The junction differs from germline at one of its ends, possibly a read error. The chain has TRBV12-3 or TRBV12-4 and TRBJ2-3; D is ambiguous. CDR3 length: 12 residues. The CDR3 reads CVSNILGDTQYF. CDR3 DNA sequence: TGTGTCAGCAATATCCTGGGCGATACGCAGTATTTT.